Shown below are 18 T cell receptor beta chains from a single sample sequenced in a study of technical replicates of blood from four donors. The protocol was immunoSEQ multiplex PCR, while the TCRdb copy is restricted to in-frame clones and leaves out a portion. The sample has tens of thousands of clones, roughly 94% seen once; the top ten hold about 0.27%. Sequencing was performed on T cells isolated from PBMCs. Receptors originate from a human donor in good health.

The rearrangement uses TRBV7-8 and TRBJ2-7, with TRBD2 identical over 14 bases. The V segment lost 8 bases and the J segment 3 bases; nucleotides outside the gene matches: 6. The V gene's germline CDR1 is SGHVS and CDR2 FQNEAQ. The CDR3 extends over 15 amino acids. The CDR3, as DNA: TGTGCCAGCCGACCCGGGACTAGCGGGAGCTACGAGCAGTACTTC. This gives the protein CASRPGTSGSYEQYF.

The genes are TRBV27 and TRBJ1-5; 7 nucleotides line up with TRBD1. Germline assignment: CDR1 MNHEY and CDR2 SMNVEV (reference sequence). V trimming: 5 bases; J trimming: 4 bases; junction bases outside the gene matches: 20. This CDR3 has 19 residues. This chain's CDR3 is CASSRSPGTVIRGNQPQHF. The CDR3 region has the DNA TGTGCCAGCAGTAGAAGTCCCGGGACAGTTATTAGAGGGAATCAGCCCCAGCATTTT.

The V call is TRBV19, the J call TRBJ1-4, with D perhaps TRBD1 (5 bases). Germline values: CDR1 LNHDA, CDR2 SQIVND (reference sequence). This CDR3 has 13 amino acids. Trimming took 8 bases from V and 10 from J, leaving 17 bases between them. CDR3 in amino acids: CASAWGPFGKLFF. CDR3 nucleotides: TGTGCCAGTGCTTGGGGCCCATTTGGAAAACTGTTTTTT.

The sample holds one count of this clone. The gene calls are TRBV5-5 and TRBJ2-1, with unresolved D. The CDR3 runs 11 residues. CDR1 is SGHKS and CDR2 is YYEKEE in the germline V gene (reference sequence). V lost 1 base and J lost 7, with 3 bases in between. The CDR3 reads CASSLLNEQFF. DNA for the CDR3: TGTGCCAGCAGCTTGCTAAATGAGCAGTTCTTC.

This chain connects TRBV19 to TRBJ2-3; 8 positions match TRBD1. V was clipped by 2 bases and J by 0 bases; unmatched bases: 7. Germline V gene lookup returns CDR1 LNHDA and CDR2 SQIVND (reference sequence). CDR3 length: 17 amino acids. The CDR3 nucleotides read TGTGCCAGTAGTATATCCTGGACAGGGACTAGCACAGATACGCAGTATTTT. Residues: CASSISWTGTSTDTQYF. The complete variable domain, with remaining parts taken from reference TRBV19 and TRBJ2-3, reads DGGITQSPKYLFRKEGQNVTLSCEQNLNHDAMYWYRQDPGQGLRLIYYSQIVNDFQKGDIAEGYSVSREKKESFPLTVTSAQKNPTAFYLCASSISWTGTSTDTQYFGPGTRLTVL.

The chain carries TRBV30 and TRBJ2-2; no clear D gene. Trimming shortened V by 1 base and J by 4 bases, and 7 bases separated the two germline ends. Germline V gives CDR1 GTSNPN, CDR2 SVGIG (reference sequence). The CDR3 contains 13 residues. The chain's CDR3 is CAWSELSTGELFF. The CDR3 bases are TGTGCCTGGAGTGAATTGAGCACCGGGGAGCTGTTTTTT.

The chain recombines TRBV6-4 with TRBJ2-2; D is ambiguous. Germline CDR1 is MRHNA and CDR2 is SNTAGT. The V gene lost 4 bases and the J gene lost 5 bases, with 17 bases spanning the gap. The CDR3 loop spans 16 amino acids. The DNA of the CDR3 is TGTGCCAGCAGTGGTCGACATACGGCTCGAACCGGGGAGCTGTTTTTT. Encoded protein: CASSGRHTARTGELFF.

This chain connects TRBV28 to TRBJ1-4, with D maybe TRBD1 (5 bases). This CDR3 is 16 amino acids long. Per germline, CDR1 MDHEN and CDR2 SYDVKM. The V end lost 7 bases, the J end lost 8 bases, and 23 bases lay between the germline ends. The CDR3 loop is CASTEAGGPGREKLFF. The CDR3 nucleotides read TGTGCCAGCACTGAGGCGGGAGGGCCAGGGAGGGAAAAACTGTTTTTT.

This chain uses TRBV4-1 with TRBJ2-7, with 12 bases lining up with TRBD2. The ends lost 1 base at V and 4 bases at J; junction bases unmatched: 5. Germline values: CDR1 MGHRA, CDR2 YSYEKL. The CDR3 extends over 16 amino acids. The CDR3 nucleotides are TGCGCCAGCAGCCAAGCTAGCGGGGGGGCCACGTACGAGCAGTACTTC. Translated, it gives CASSQASGGATYEQYF.

The gene calls are TRBV19 and TRBJ2-1; D unresolved. This CDR3 region has 14 residues. Trimming took 5 bases from V and 3 from J, leaving 11 bases between them. Germline lookup yields CDR1 LNHDA and CDR2 SQIVND (reference sequence). The CDR3 protein is CASSFPGNYNEQFF. Here the CDR3 DNA reads TGTGCCAGTAGTTTTCCAGGAAACTACAATGAGCAGTTCTTC.

The chain is built from TRBV7-9 and TRBJ2-7, with 8 nucleotides matching TRBD2. CDR3 length equals 16 residues. Losses at the gene ends were 5 bases for V and 5 bases for J; bases not matched to a gene: 14. Per the germline V gene, CDR1 is SEHNR and CDR2 is FQNEAQ (reference sequence). The CDR3 bases are TGTGCCAGCAGCCCGGGGGGGACCCAACGAGGGAACGAGCAGTACTTC. Translation gives CASSPGGTQRGNEQYF.

The chain has TRBV28 and TRBJ1-1; 9 bases are shared with TRBD1. V lost 6 bases, J lost 8 bases, and 4 bases stayed unmatched. Germline V gene sequence: CDR1 MDHEN, CDR2 SYDVKM. The CDR3 has 12 residues. This CDR3 reads CASRNRGLEAFF. In DNA, the CDR3 is TGTGCCAGCAGGAACAGGGGGCTCGAAGCTTTCTTT.

V and J are TRBV4-1 and TRBJ2-7; D call uncertain. The CDR3 covers 18 residues. Trimming took 4 bases from V and 1 from J, leaving 23 bases between them. CDR1 is MGHRA and CDR2 is YSYEKL in the germline V gene. CDR3 protein: CASSPTVAFLGISYEQYF. In nucleotides, the CDR3 is TGCGCCAGCAGCCCAACCGTAGCCTTCTTAGGAATTTCCTACGAGCAGTACTTC.

This clone was seen a few times. The chain has TRBV6-1 and TRBJ2-2; TRBD2 matches at 10 bases. Germline V gene data show CDR1 as MNHNS and CDR2 as SASEGT. The CDR3 sequence is 14 residues long. J was trimmed by 7 bases and V by 6 bases; bases with no gene match: 5. The CDR3 DNA sequence: TGTGCCAGCAGCGGGACTAGCGTTTTCGGGGAGCTGTTTTTT. Protein sequence: CASSGTSVFGELFF.

The genes are TRBV6-1 and TRBJ2-5; 11 positions agree with TRBD1. This CDR3 region has 16 residues. Germline-derived CDR1 and CDR2 are MNHNS and SASEGT. J lost 4 bases, V lost 2 bases, and 6 bases had no gene match. The CDR3 DNA follows: TGTGCCAGCAGTGAACCTCGGACAGGGGGCTTAGAGACCCAGTACTTC. Translating gives CASSEPRTGGLETQYF.

Only one count was recorded for this clone. The rearrangement joins TRBV5-1 to TRBJ1-4, with TRBD1 as a possible D gene (5 bases). Deletions cut 6 bases from V and 3 bases from J, with 12 bases between. Germline V gene lookup returns CDR1 SGHRS and CDR2 YFSETQ. This CDR3 contains 14 residues. The CDR3 DNA reads TGCGCCAGCACCTACCAGGGCCCTAATGAAAAACTGTTTTTT. Translation gives CASTYQGPNEKLFF.

This sequence joins TRBV4-1 and TRBJ2-5; 14 positions match TRBD2. Germline lookup yields CDR1 MGHRA and CDR2 YSYEKL. V lost 4 bases and J lost 5; bases outside the gene matches: 12. This CDR3 contains 18 residues. The CDR3 here is CASSPGLAGEGAGETQYF. CDR3 nucleotides: TGCGCCAGCAGCCCGGGACTAGCGGGAGAGGGGGCCGGGGAGACCCAGTACTTC.

This chain uses TRBV6-5 with TRBJ2-7; 9 bases map to TRBD1. The germline CDR1 and CDR2 sequences are MNHEY and SVGAGI. The CDR3 loop spans 15 amino acids. J gave up 5 bases and V 2 bases, and 7 bases lay outside the gene matches. Here the CDR3 DNA reads TGTGCCAGCAGTTACGAGCGGACAGGGGTACACGAGCAGTACTTC. Translated, it gives CASSYERTGVHEQYF.